This record covers a single T cell receptor beta chain. The antigen remains undetermined. This sample stems from a study of long-term antiretroviral therapy in people with HIV. Study-wide context: The 2015 recommendation for immediate ART came about a decade after the earliest samples.

Study results and limitations: Comparison with controls showed narrower CDR3 length ranges in HIV repertoires. Participants lacked recorded data on ART adherence, viral resistance or therapy changes.

The run of the v3.0 immunoSEQ assay was at survey level. Sequenced by immunoSEQ multiplex PCR; TCRdb stores in-frame clones only, minus some. The sample includes tens of thousands of clones, 88% of them seen just once. This CDR3 is 16 amino acids long. Germline values: CDR1 SGHNT, CDR2 YENEEA. J gave up 8 bases and V 5 bases, and 8 bases lay outside the gene matches. V gene TRBV11-3 combines with J gene TRBJ2-2; 13 positions match TRBD2. The input for sequencing was unsorted PBMCs, taken around 4.5 years after starting antiretroviral therapy. The clonotype comes from a man aged 25 to 45 with HIV. The DNA for the CDR3 is TGTGCCAGCAGCCTCCGGACTAGCGGGAGATTAGGGGAGCTGTTTTTT. Amino acid sequence: CASSLRTSGRLGELFF.